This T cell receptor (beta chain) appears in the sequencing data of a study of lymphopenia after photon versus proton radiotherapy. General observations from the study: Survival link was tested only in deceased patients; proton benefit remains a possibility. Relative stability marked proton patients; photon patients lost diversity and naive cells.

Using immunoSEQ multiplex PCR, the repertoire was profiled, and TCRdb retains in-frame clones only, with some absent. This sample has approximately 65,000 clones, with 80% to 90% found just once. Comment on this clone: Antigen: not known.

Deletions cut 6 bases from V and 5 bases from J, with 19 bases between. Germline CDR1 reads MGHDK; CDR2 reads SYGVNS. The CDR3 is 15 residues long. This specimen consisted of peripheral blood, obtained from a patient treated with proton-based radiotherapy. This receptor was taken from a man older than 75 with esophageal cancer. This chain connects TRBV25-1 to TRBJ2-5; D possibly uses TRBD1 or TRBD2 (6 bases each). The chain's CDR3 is CASSDRRGRGETQYF. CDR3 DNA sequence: TGTGCCAGCAGCGATAGGCGGGGAAGGGGGGAGACCCAGTACTTC.